The subject of this entry is one TCR beta chain. Given a much more abundant clone one base away, this may be a read error. This CDR3 spans 15 amino acids. The sample is drawn from a study of blood T cells in healthy people across ages. Each of the donors had approximately 10 milliliters of peripheral blood drawn into EDTA-treated Vacutainer tubes. Combining a sample-barcoded 5' primer with a J-beta primer mix, a second PCR ran for roughly 7 to 12 cycles. Per-sample output comprised a minimum of 3 million paired-end reads containing CDR3. TCRdb processed the 5' RACE reads anew with MiXCR; each CDR3 protein has one entry. The sample has approximately 800,000 distinct CDR3 sequences, around 36% seen once.

Specimen: blood. The rearrangement links TRBV12-3 or TRBV12-4 to TRBJ2-3; tentatively, D is TRBD2 (6 bases). The source of this sequence is a man in his late teens or twenties in good health. CDR3 in DNA: TGTGCCAGCAGTCAAAGGGGACTTAGCACAGATGCGCAGTATTTT. It codes for CASSQRGLSTDAQYF.